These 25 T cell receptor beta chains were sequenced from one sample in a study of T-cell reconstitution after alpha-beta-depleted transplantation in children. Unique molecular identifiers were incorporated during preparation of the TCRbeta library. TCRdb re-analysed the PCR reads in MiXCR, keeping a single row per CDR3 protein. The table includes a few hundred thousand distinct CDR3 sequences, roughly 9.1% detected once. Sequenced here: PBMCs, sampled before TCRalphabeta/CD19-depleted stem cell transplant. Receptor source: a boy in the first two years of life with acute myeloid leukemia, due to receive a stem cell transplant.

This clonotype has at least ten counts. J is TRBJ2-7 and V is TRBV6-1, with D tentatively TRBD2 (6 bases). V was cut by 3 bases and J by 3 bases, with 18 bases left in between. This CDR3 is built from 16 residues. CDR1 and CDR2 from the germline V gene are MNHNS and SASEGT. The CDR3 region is CASSDFSGTGGYEQYF. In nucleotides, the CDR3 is TGTGCCAGCAGTGATTTCTCCGGGACCGGGGGCTACGAGCAGTACTTC.

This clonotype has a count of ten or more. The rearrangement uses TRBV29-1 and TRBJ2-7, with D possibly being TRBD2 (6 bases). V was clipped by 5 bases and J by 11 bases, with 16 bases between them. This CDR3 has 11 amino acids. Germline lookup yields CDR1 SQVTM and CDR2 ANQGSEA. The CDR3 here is CSVSFGGIEYF. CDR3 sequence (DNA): TGCAGCGTTTCCTTCGGGGGAATAGAGTACTTC.

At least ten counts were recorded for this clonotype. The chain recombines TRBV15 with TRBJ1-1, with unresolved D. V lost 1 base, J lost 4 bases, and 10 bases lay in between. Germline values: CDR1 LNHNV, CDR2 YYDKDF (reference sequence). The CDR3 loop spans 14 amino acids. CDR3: CATSRGGVPTEAFF. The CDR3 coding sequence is TGTGCCACCAGCAGAGGGGGAGTTCCCACTGAAGCTTTCTTT.

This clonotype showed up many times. CDR3 sequence (DNA): TGCGCCAGCAGCCGGTGGGGGAACACTGAAGCTTTCTTT. It specifies CASSRWGNTEAFF. The V gene is TRBV5-1, the J gene TRBJ1-1; the D is unclear. This CDR3 region has 13 residues. Germline V gene data show CDR1 as SGHRS and CDR2 as YFSETQ. Between the trimmed V and J ends, which lost 4 bases and 1 base, there was a span of 8 bases.

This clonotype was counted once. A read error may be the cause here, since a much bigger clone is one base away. The CDR3, as DNA: TGTGCCAGCAGCTTTCTCGGGAATGTGAAAAATACGCAGTATTTT. This codes for CASSFLGNVKNTQYF. The chain uses TRBV13 and TRBJ2-3; TRBD2 might be the D (5 bases). CDR3 length: 15 residues. The V gene's germline CDR1 is PRHDT and CDR2 FYEKMQ (reference sequence). Between the trimmed V and J ends, which lost 3 bases and 7 bases, there was a span of 17 bases.

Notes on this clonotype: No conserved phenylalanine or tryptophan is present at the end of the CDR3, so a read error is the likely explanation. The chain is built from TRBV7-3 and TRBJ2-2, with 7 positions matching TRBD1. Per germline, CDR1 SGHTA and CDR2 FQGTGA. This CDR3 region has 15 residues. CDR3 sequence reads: CASSPDRANTGQLFL. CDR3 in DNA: TGTGCCAGCAGCCCCGACAGGGCCAACACCGGGCAGCTGTTTCTT.

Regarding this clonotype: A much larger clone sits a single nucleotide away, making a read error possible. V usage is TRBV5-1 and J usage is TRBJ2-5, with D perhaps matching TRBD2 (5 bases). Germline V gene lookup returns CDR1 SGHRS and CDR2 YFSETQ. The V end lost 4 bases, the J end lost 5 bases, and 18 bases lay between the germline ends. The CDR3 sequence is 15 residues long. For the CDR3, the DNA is TGCGCCAGCAGCCACGGAACCTGGCGAGGGGAGACCCAGTACTTC. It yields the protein CASSHGTWRGETQYF.

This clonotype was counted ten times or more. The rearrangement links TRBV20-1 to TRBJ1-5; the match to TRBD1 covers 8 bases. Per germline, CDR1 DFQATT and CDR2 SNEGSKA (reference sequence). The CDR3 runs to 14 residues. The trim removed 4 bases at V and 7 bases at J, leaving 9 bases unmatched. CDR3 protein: CSATNRGGGQPQHF. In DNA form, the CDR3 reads TGCAGTGCTACCAACAGGGGGGGAGGGCAGCCCCAGCATTTT.

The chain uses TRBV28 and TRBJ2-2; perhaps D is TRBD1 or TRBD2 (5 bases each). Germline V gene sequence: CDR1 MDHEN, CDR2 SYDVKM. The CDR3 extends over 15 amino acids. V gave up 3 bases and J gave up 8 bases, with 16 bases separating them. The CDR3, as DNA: TGTGCCAGCAGTTTGGGGGTACAGATGATTGGGGAGCTGTTTTTT. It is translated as CASSLGVQMIGELFF.

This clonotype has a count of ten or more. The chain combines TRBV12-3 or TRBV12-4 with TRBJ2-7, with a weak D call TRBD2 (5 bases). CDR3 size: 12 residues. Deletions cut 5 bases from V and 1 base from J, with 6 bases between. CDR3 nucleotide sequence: TGTGCCAGCAGTAGGAGGTCCTACGAGCAGTACTTC. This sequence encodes CASSRRSYEQYF.

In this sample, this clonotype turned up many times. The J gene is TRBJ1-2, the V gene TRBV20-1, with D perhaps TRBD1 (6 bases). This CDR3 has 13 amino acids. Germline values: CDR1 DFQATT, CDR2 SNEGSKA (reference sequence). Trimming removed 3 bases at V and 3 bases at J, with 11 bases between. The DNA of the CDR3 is TGCAGTGCTAGGGGGGGGCAGGACTATGGCTACACCTTC. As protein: CSARGGQDYGYTF.

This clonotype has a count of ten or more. CDR3 DNA: TGTGCCATCGGTACCGACAGGGACGAGCAGTACTTC. This encodes CAIGTDRDEQYF. The V gene is TRBV10-3, the J gene TRBJ2-7; 7 bases agree with TRBD1. This CDR3 has 12 amino acids. Germline loops: CDR1 ENHRY, CDR2 SYGVKD. V dropped 8 bases and J dropped 5; count of bases not matched to a gene: 6.

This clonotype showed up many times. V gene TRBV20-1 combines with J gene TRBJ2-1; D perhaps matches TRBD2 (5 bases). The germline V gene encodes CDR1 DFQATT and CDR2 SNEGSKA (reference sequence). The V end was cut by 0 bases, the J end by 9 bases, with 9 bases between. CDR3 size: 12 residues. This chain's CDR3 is CSARDRGLEQFF. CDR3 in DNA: TGCAGTGCTAGAGATCGCGGGCTTGAGCAGTTCTTC.

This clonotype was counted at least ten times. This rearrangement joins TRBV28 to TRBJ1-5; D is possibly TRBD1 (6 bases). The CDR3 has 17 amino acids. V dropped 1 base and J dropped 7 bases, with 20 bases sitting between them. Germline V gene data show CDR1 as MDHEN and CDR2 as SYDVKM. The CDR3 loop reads CASSLLLRGPLPQPQHF. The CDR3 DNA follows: TGTGCCAGCAGTTTATTGCTCCGGGGGCCGCTCCCCCAGCCCCAGCATTTT.

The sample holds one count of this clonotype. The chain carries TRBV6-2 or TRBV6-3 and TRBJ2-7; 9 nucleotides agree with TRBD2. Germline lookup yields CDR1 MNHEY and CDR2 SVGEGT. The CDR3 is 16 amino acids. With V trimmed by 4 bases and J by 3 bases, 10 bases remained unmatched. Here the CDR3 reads CASSSSASGALYEQYF. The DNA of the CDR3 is TGTGCCAGCAGTTCCTCGGCTAGCGGGGCCCTCTACGAGCAGTACTTC.

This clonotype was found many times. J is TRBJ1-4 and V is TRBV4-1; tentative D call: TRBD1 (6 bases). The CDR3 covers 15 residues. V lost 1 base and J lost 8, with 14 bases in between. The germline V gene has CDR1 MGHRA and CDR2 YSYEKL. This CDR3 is CASSQGGGRSEKLFF. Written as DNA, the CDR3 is TGCGCCAGCAGCCAAGGAGGGGGACGATCAGAAAAACTGTTTTTT.

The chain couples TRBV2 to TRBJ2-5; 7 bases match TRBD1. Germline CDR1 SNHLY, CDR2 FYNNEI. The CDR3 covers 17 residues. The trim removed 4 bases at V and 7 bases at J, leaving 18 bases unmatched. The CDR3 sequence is CASSAVVWNRGSGTQYF. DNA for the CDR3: TGTGCCAGCAGTGCCGTAGTTTGGAACAGGGGATCCGGGACCCAGTACTTC.

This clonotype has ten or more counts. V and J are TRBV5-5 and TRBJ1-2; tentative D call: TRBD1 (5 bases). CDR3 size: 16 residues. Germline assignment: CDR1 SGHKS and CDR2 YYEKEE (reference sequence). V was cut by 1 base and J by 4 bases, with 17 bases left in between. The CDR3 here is CASSLRQGSEGYGYTF. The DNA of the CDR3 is TGTGCCAGCAGCTTGAGGCAGGGCTCGGAGGGCTATGGCTACACCTTC.

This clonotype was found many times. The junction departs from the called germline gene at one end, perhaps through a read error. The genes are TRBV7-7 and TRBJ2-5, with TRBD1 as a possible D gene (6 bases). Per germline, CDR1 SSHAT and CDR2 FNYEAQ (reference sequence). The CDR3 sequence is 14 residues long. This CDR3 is CASSFGQGQETQYF. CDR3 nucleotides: TGTGCTAGCAGCTTCGGTCAGGGGCAAGAGACCCAGTACTTC.

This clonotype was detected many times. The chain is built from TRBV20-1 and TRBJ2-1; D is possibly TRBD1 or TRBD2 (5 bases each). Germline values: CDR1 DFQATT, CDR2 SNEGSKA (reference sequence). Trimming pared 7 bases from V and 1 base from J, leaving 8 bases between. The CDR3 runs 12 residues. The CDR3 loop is CSGEGSYNEQFF. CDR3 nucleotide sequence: TGCAGTGGCGAGGGGTCCTACAATGAGCAGTTCTTC.

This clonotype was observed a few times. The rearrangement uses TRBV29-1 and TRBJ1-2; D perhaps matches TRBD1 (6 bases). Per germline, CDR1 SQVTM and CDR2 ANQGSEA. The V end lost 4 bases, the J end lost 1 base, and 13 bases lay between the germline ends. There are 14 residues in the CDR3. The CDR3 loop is CSVGTGTYNYGYTF. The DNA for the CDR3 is TGCAGCGTTGGGACCGGGACATATAACTATGGCTACACCTTC.

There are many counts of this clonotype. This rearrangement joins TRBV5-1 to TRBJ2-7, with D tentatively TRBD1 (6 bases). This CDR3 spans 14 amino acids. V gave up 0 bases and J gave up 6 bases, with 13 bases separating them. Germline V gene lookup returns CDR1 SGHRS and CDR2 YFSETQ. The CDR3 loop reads CASSLGTGYGEQYF. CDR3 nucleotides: TGCGCCAGCAGCTTGGGAACAGGGTACGGCGAGCAGTACTTC.

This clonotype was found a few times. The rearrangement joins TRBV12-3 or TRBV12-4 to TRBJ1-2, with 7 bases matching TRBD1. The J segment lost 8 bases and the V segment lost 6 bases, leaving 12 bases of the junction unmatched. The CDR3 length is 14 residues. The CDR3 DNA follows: TGTGCCAGCAGCCCCACCACAGGGGTCGGGGGCTACACCTTC. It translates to CASSPTTGVGGYTF.

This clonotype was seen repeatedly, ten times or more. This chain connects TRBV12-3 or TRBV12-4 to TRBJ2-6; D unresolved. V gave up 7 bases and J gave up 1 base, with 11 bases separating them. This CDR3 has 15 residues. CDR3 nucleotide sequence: TGTGCCAGCAATACGCAGGAATCTGGGGCCAACGTCCTGACTTTC. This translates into CASNTQESGANVLTF.

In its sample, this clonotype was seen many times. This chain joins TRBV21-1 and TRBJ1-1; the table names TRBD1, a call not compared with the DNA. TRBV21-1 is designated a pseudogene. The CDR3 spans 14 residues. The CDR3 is CASSAQQGNTEAFF. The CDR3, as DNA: TGTGCCAGCAGCGCCCAACAGGGGAACACTGAAGCTTTCTTT.